Listed below are T cell receptor beta chains from one sample, sequenced in a study of T-cell reconstitution after alpha-beta-depleted transplantation in children. A single record per CDR3 protein comes from TCRdb applying MiXCR to the PCR reads. In the table there are 490,000 or so distinct CDR3 sequences, around 12% of which are singletons. The sequences come from PBMCs from the stem cell graft donor, collected from the stem cell graft. These receptors all come from a human donor who donated a stem cell graft to a child with combined immunodeficiency. Both conserved end residues are part of each CDR3. A D gene is named only where the DNA matches it firmly. A clone size is listed for some rows: how often the clone was seen (once, few, many), or a class if it is expanded.

V gene,clone size,D gene,CDR3 length,J gene,CDR3 protein
TRBV4-1,.,TRBD1,17,TRBJ2-3,CASSQVIQGAYTDTQYF
TRBV7-3,many,TRBD1,13,TRBJ2-7,CASSLTGGSEQYF
TRBV6-2/TRBV6-3,few,.,14,TRBJ2-1,CASSYSVDYNEQFF
TRBV10-3,.,.,15,TRBJ1-3,CATGRDIPSGNTIYF
TRBV11-2,many,TRBD1,14,TRBJ1-2,CASSSGQGNYGYTF
TRBV12-3/TRBV12-4,few,.,12,TRBJ2-3,CASSLGPNQPYF
TRBV12-3/TRBV12-4,few,.,15,TRBJ2-2,CASSFLWGVTGELFF
TRBV12-3/TRBV12-4,many,TRBD2,18,TRBJ2-1,CASTNLWSSGRPYNEQFF
TRBV7-9,.,.,17,TRBJ2-1,CASSNLGIFAGDNEQFF
TRBV5-8,few,.,13,TRBJ2-1,CASSLQGVREQFF
TRBV6-2/TRBV6-3,.,TRBD2,20,TRBJ2-5,CASSRRTSGKGIGVLETQYF
TRBV29-1,many,TRBD1,14,TRBJ2-1,CSVEARQGNNEQFF
TRBV27,many,.,13,TRBJ1-1,CASSLGRHTEAFF
TRBV30,.,.,15,TRBJ2-1,CAWADSLISYNEQFF